Listed here are 13 T cell receptor beta chains from one sample, sequenced in a study of breast tumors, draining lymph nodes, adjacent tissues. The lymph nodes were axillary draining lymph nodes from breast cancer patients. MiXCR, run by TCRdb on the multiplex PCR reads, gives a single entry per CDR3 protein. The sample lists around 130,000 distinct CDR3 sequences, around a third occurring once. The sample consisted of axillary lymph node tissue. These receptor sequences come from a female donor with breast cancer. Some clones in this sample may be carry-over from other donors' samples.

This clonotype was seen a few times. A clone one base away is much larger, so this may be a read error. This rearrangement joins TRBV12-3 or TRBV12-4 to TRBJ2-1; D is ambiguous. This CDR3 is built from 14 residues. In DNA form, the CDR3 reads TGTGCCGGCAGTTTAGTACCTGCAAACAATGAGCAGTTCTTC. Protein sequence: CAGSLVPANNEQFF.

As concerns this clonotype: The limits of the CDR3 on the DNA are not certain, so only TCRdb's listed CDR3 is given. The genes are TRBV11-2 and TRBJ2-5; no DNA check was done on the table's D call, TRBD1. Germline values: CDR1 SGHAT, CDR2 FQNNGV. The CDR3 comprises 23 residues, both ends counted. The CDR3 sequence: CASTQPPTDTQYFGPGTRDREYF.

This clonotype was seen at least ten times. The rearrangement joins TRBV29-1 to TRBJ2-3; weak D call: TRBD2 (6 bases). Per germline, CDR1 SQVTM and CDR2 ANQGSEA. This CDR3 has 13 residues. V dropped 7 bases and J dropped 3 bases, with 14 bases sitting between them. As DNA, the CDR3 is TGCAGCGCCGAAGTGGGGGGTACAGATACGCAGTATTTT. Protein sequence: CSAEVGGTDTQYF.

As concerns this clonotype: A much larger clone lies a single base off, so this may be a read error. The V call is TRBV6-6, the J call TRBJ2-6; no reliable D call. Between the trimmed V and J ends, which lost 6 bases and 2 bases, there was a span of 5 bases. CDR1 and CDR2 (germline): MNHNY, SVGAGI (reference sequence). CDR3 length: 13 residues. Written as DNA, the CDR3 is TGTGCCAGCAGGCCCACTGGGGCCAACGTCCTGACTTTC. Protein product: CASRPTGANVLTF.

This clonotype was counted many times. This sequence joins TRBV5-1 and TRBJ2-7; 8 positions match TRBD2. Germline V gene sequence: CDR1 SGHRS, CDR2 YFSETQ. This CDR3 is built from 13 residues. The V and J ends lost 2 bases and 6 bases, in that order; junction bases with no gene match: 4. CDR3 bases: TGCGCCAGCAGCTTTAGCGGGGACGGCGAGCAGTACTTC. Amino acids: CASSFSGDGEQYF.

In this sample, this clonotype turned up many times. The chain joins TRBV5-1 to TRBJ2-1; TRBD1 is a possible D gene (5 bases). Germline assignment: CDR1 SGHRS and CDR2 YFSETQ. CDR3 length: 13 residues. V was clipped by 2 bases and J by 9 bases, with 12 bases between them. CDR3 bases: TGCGCCAGCAGCTTAACACAGGCCCGTGAGCAGTTCTTC. It is translated as CASSLTQAREQFF.

The chain employs TRBV12-5 and TRBJ2-3; D is unclear. This CDR3 comprises 12 residues. The V end lost 2 bases, the J end lost 2 bases, and 2 bases lay between the germline ends. Germline V gene lookup returns CDR1 LGHNT and CDR2 FRNRAP. This CDR3 is CASGLNTDTQYF. The CDR3 DNA is TGTGCTAGTGGTTTGAACACAGATACGCAGTATTTT.

This clonotype was seen only a few times. The chain employs TRBV30 and TRBJ1-2, with unresolved D. This CDR3 contains 13 residues. CDR1 GTSNPN and CDR2 SVGIG come from the germline V gene (reference sequence). Trimming removed 2 bases at V and 4 bases at J, with 11 bases between. DNA for the CDR3: TGTGCCTGGAGTTTATTAATAAGCTATGGCTACACCTTC. Protein sequence: CAWSLLISYGYTF.

This clonotype was detected ten times or more. The rearrangement uses TRBV6-6 and TRBJ2-4, with D perhaps given as TRBD1 or TRBD2 (5 bases each). CDR1 is MNHNY, CDR2 SVGAGI, per germline (reference sequence). V was cut by 5 bases and J by 8 bases, with 13 bases left in between. The CDR3 has 13 residues. The DNA for the CDR3 is TGTGCCAGCAGTCGGGACGGTATAGACATTCAGTACTTC. Translating it yields CASSRDGIDIQYF.

The CDR3 bases are TGTGCCAGCAGCCAGGGTGGGACAGGGTCTTCACCCCTCCACTTT. It translates to CASSQGGTGSSPLHF. The rearrangement links TRBV7-6 to TRBJ1-6, with 9 nucleotides matching TRBD1. The germline CDR1 and CDR2 sequences are SGHVS and FNYEAQ. This CDR3 has 15 residues. With 5 bases clipped from V and 9 bases from J, the junction kept 8 bases outside the gene matches.

This clonotype was seen a few times. V and J are TRBV10-1 and TRBJ2-5; D gene unclear. Germline loops: CDR1 WNHNN, CDR2 SYGVQD (reference sequence). With 2 bases removed from V and 9 bases from J, the gap between germline ends came to 10 bases. The CDR3 covers 12 residues. The CDR3 DNA reads as TGCGCCAGCAGTGAGGGGGAAGTTGCCCAGTACTTC. It yields the protein CASSEGEVAQYF.

This clonotype was observed many times. The chain recombines TRBV7-9 with TRBJ1-3; no definite D call. The germline gives CDR1 SEHNR, CDR2 FQNEAQ (reference sequence). V was pared by 5 bases and J by 4 bases, with 9 bases between. This CDR3 has 13 residues. CDR3 coding DNA: TGTGCCAGCAGCCCACAGCCCGGAAACACCATATATTTT. This codes for CASSPQPGNTIYF.

This clonotype was detected ten times or more. This sequence joins TRBV11-3 and TRBJ2-1; D remains ambiguous. The germline V gene encodes CDR1 SGHNT and CDR2 YENEEA. CDR3 length: 13 residues. The ends were cut back, 1 base at V and 5 bases at J, with 6 bases in the middle. For the CDR3, the DNA is TGTGCCAGCAGCTTAGGGCAGGACAATGAGCAGTTCTTC. It yields the protein CASSLGQDNEQFF.